This TCR beta chain was sequenced in a study of CD8+ T cells in alopecia areata. Turning to the study itself: Patients took tofacitinib for 6 to 18 months, followed by 6 drug-free months.

V was clipped by 4 bases and J by 7 bases; unmatched bases: 12. CDR1 and CDR2 (germline): SQVTM, ANQGSEA. The CDR3 is 15 amino acids. In each case, RNA was isolated and then reverse transcribed into cDNA as the sequencing template. Using immunoSEQ multiplex PCR, the repertoire was profiled, and TCRdb retains in-frame clones only, with some absent. This sample carries tens of thousands of clones, roughly 28% of them seen once, and the ten largest clones take about 15%. Noted treatment: oral pan-JAK inhibitor, 5-10 mg twice daily. Researchers gathered lesional scalp punch biopsies and peripheral blood from patients with alopecia areata. Findings of the study overall: Sharing of TCRs across patients appeared less clear than in mice, possibly for HLA-related reasons. Clonality in the scalp and expanded CD8+ clones ranked among the top 100 were significantly decreased by tofacitinib.

This clone was seen more than once but under ten times. The antigen remains undetermined. This clonotype was obtained from a human donor with alopecia areata. Sequences were derived from CD8+ T cells sorted from blood, sampled at week 4, from a patient treated with tofacitinib. The V gene is TRBV29-1, the J gene TRBJ2-2; TRBD1 matches 7 bases. The CDR3, as DNA: TGCAGCGTTGTAGGGCAGGGGGTCAACTACGGGGAGCTGTTTTTT. Its translation: CSVVGQGVNYGELFF.